This T cell receptor beta chain was captured in a study of T-cell reconstitution after alpha-beta-depleted transplantation in children. This clonotype was observed at least ten times. Preparation of the TCRbeta library used unique molecular identifiers. TCRdb re-analysed the PCR reads in MiXCR, keeping a single row per CDR3 protein. The table has 200,000 to 300,000 distinct CDR3 sequences, around 12% seen once. The CDR3 is made up of 13 amino acids. Per germline, CDR1 SEHNR and CDR2 FQNEAQ (reference sequence). Trimming pared 0 bases from V and 4 bases from J, leaving 7 bases between. Sample: PBMCs from the stem cell graft donor, taken from the stem cell graft. The clonotype originates from a human donor who donated a stem cell graft to a child with acute lymphoblastic leukemia. The chain joins TRBV7-9 to TRBJ2-7, with D possibly TRBD1 on 6 matching bases. The DNA for the CDR3 is TGTGCCAGCAGCTTAGCAGGACAGTACGAGCAGTACTTC. It encodes CASSLAGQYEQYF.